This T cell receptor (beta chain) was sequenced in a study of human T cells and chemical hapten exposure. Study-level background: Chiefly women, the patients showed alopecia areata, totalis or universalis. The variation in per-sample TCR yields arose mainly from small differences in pooled library volumes. Overall study findings and caveats: TCRs at a frequency above 1 in 1000 stayed unchanged with DPC sensitization.

The library put unique molecular identifiers onto individual cDNA molecules. TCRdb re-derived calls from the RACE reads in MiXCR, one entry per CDR3 protein. Here the sample spans a few hundred thousand distinct CDR3 sequences, about 6.3% being singletons. V lost 0 bases, J lost 0 bases, and 12 bases stayed unmatched. CDR1 is LGHDT, CDR2 YNNKEL, per germline (reference sequence). This CDR3 has 19 amino acids. A word on this clonotype: What it binds is unknown.

Noted time point: patch test 2, 6 weeks after DPC sensitization. Stated treatment: therapeutic diphenylcyclopropenone sensitization with weekly scalp DPC. Sample: whole blood, taken in connection with sensitization to the hapten diphenylcyclopropenone (DPC). The rearrangement uses TRBV3-1 and TRBJ1-1, with 8 bases lining up with TRBD1. The TCR sequence derives from a woman aged 18 to 35 with alopecia areata. Some clones in this sample may be carry-over from other donors' samples. CDR3 DNA sequence: TGTGCCAGCAGCCAAGATACGGTCAGGGGGCCTAGCATGAACACTGAAGCTTTCTTT. It translates to CASSQDTVRGPSMNTEAFF.